This TCR beta chain was recovered during a study of blood T cell repertoires in COVID-19. Across the whole study: T cells, B-cell-depleted T cells, or PBMCs provided the cDNA or gDNA that served as material.

V was shortened by 8 bases and J by 2 bases, with 14 bases between the two germline ends. The V gene's germline CDR1 is GTSNPN and CDR2 SVGIG (reference sequence). This CDR3 comprises 13 residues. Clones were sequenced by immunoSEQ multiplex PCR, and TCRdb holds only the in-frame ones, with some missing. The top ten hold around 20% of the sample, which has about 210,000 clones, around 85% seen once. The source material was PBMCs or T cells enriched from blood (not recorded which). The chain uses TRBV30 and TRBJ2-3, with D possibly matching TRBD1 (5 bases). This sequence was found in a man aged 35 to 55 who had recovered from COVID-19. CDR3 coding DNA: TGTGCCCCCGAAGGGGAACCCACAGATACGCAGTATTTT. It encodes CAPEGEPTDTQYF.